The 8 T cell receptor beta chains listed next were all sequenced from one sample in a study of CD8 T cells in ankylosing spondylitis (dated 2017 in TCRdb). Broader findings and caveats from the paper: Blood from ankylosing spondylitis patients appeared to be characterized by a TCR beta motif composed of under 10 highly homologous amino acid variants.

Library construction relied on 5' RACE. The instrument given in TCRdb is Illumina HiSeq 2500. Using fastp trimming at Q25 and MiXCR clonotype assembly, TCRdb reanalyzed the public sequencing data and kept in-frame beta chains. Every CDR3 protein is listed once, alongside the most common genes and DNA of its rows. Present in this sample are roughly 670,000 distinct CDR3 sequences, around a fifth of which were seen just once. Jointly, the top ten make up around 19% of the sample. The antigens of these receptors remain unknown. The sample was blood, either unsorted or a sorted T cell fraction (not recorded which). All receptors derive from a male donor with ankylosing spondylitis.

The rearrangement uses TRBV20-1 and TRBJ1-6, with D possibly TRBD1 on 5 matching bases. The ends were cut back, 0 bases at V and 7 bases at J, with 13 bases in the middle. CDR1 is DFQATT, CDR2 SNEGSKA, per germline (reference sequence). The CDR3 runs to 15 residues. The DNA of the CDR3 is TGCAGTGCTAGAGATGCCGGGGCGAGGAATTCACCCCTCCACTTT. Its protein product is CSARDAGARNSPLHF.

The genes are TRBV27 and TRBJ2-7; D unclear. The V end was cut by 2 bases, the J end by 2 bases, with 16 bases between. CDR3 length equals 16 residues. Germline CDR1 is MNHEY and CDR2 is SMNVEV (reference sequence). CDR3 sequence reads: CASSLSLERIPYEQYF. The DNA for the CDR3 is TGTGCCAGCAGTTTAAGCCTTGAGCGAATCCCCTACGAGCAGTACTTC.

The chain uses TRBV11-2 and TRBJ1-2; D uncertain. Trimming cost V 5 bases and J 4 bases, with 8 bases left between them. The CDR3 sequence is 12 residues long. The germline V gene has CDR1 SGHAT and CDR2 FQNNGV. CDR3 amino acids: CASSLVPYGYTF. CDR3 DNA: TGTGCCAGCAGCCTAGTACCCTATGGCTACACCTTC.

This sequence joins TRBV9 and TRBJ2-5; no firm D call. V was pared by 0 bases and J by 2 bases, with 14 bases between. CDR3 length equals 16 residues. Per the germline V gene, CDR1 is SGDLS and CDR2 is YYNGEE. CDR3 sequence (DNA): TGTGCCAGCAGCGTAGGGCATAGGGTGGGTCAAGAGACCCAGTACTTC. Protein product: CASSVGHRVGQETQYF.

This rearrangement joins TRBV7-9 to TRBJ2-1; the D gene is possibly TRBD2 (5 bases). Germline-derived CDR1 and CDR2 are SEHNR and FQNEAQ (reference sequence). The CDR3 sequence is 15 residues long. V was clipped by 5 bases and J by 7 bases, with 18 bases between them. Here the CDR3 reads CASSLLVVRENEQFF. In nucleotides, the CDR3 is TGTGCCAGCAGCCTCTTGGTGGTGAGGGAAAATGAGCAGTTCTTC.

V usage is TRBV5-1 and J usage is TRBJ1-1; D perhaps matches TRBD1 (6 bases). The length of the CDR3 is 14 residues. The V and J ends lost 4 bases and 2 bases respectively, with 12 bases between them. Per the germline V gene, CDR1 is SGHRS and CDR2 is YFSETQ. The CDR3: CASSRRGKNTEAFF. DNA for the CDR3: TGCGCCAGCAGCAGGAGGGGGAAAAACACTGAAGCTTTCTTT.

This chain connects TRBV5-1 to TRBJ1-5; D is unclear. Deletions cut 4 bases from V and 0 bases from J, with 11 bases between. This CDR3 is 15 amino acids long. In germline, CDR1 is SGHRS, CDR2 YFSETQ. The CDR3, as DNA: TGCGCCAGCAGCCTGCCCACCTGTAGCAATCAGCCCCAGCATTTT. Translated: CASSLPTCSNQPQHF.

This clonotype was observed a handful of times. This sequence joins TRBV28 and TRBJ1-2; 11 positions agree with TRBD1. V gave up 5 bases and J gave up 3 bases; unmatched junction bases: 11. The CDR3 runs to 17 residues. CDR1 and CDR2 from the germline V gene are MDHEN and SYDVKM. The CDR3 reads CASSPPGQGVDDYGYTF. The CDR3 nucleotides read TGTGCCAGCAGTCCCCCGGGACAGGGGGTTGATGACTATGGCTACACCTTC.